These 13 T cell receptor beta chains were all obtained from the same sample, sequenced in a study of T cells in Graves' hyperthyroidism and ophthalmopathy. Template material for amplifying TCR beta CDR3 regions consisted of RNA transcripts. Initially, a first-round RT-PCR of the TCR CDR3 employed the HTBI primer set. TCRdb re-derived calls from the multiplex PCR reads in MiXCR, one entry per CDR3 protein. Altogether 450,000 to 650,000 distinct CDR3 sequences are present, 15% to 20% being singletons, with the ten largest covering 17%. The sequencing input was blood. The receptors come from a woman aged 18-35 years with Graves' ophthalmopathy.

V gene TRBV11-2 combines with J gene TRBJ2-2; D ambiguous. This CDR3 spans 14 amino acids. Trimming stripped 2 bases from V and 5 bases from J, with 9 bases between. Germline CDR1 and CDR2: SGHAT and FQNNGV. The chain's CDR3 is CASSLNLGTGELFF. In nucleotides, the CDR3 is TGTGCCAGCAGCTTAAATCTGGGGACCGGGGAGCTGTTTTTT.

The CDR3: CATSWARNTEAFF. Here the CDR3 DNA reads TGTGCCACCAGCTGGGCCCGGAACACTGAAGCTTTCTTT. This sequence joins TRBV15 and TRBJ1-1; D is uncertain. Germline V gene lookup returns CDR1 LNHNV and CDR2 YYDKDF (reference sequence). Trimming left V 5 bases short and J 1 base short, with 8 bases between. This CDR3 has 13 amino acids. The full variable domain, with the rest looked up from reference TRBV15 and TRBJ1-1, is DAMVIQNPRYQVTQFGKPVTLSCSQTLNHNVMYWYQQKSSQAPKLLFHYYDKDFNNEADTPDNFQSRRPNTSFCFLDIRSPGLGDTAMYLCATSWARNTEAFFGQGTRLTVV.

This chain links TRBV7-3 with TRBJ1-2, with D unclear. Germline loops: CDR1 SGHTA, CDR2 FQGTGA. The CDR3 contains 12 residues. Trimming took off 4 bases at V and 5 bases at J, with 8 bases between the two ends. Written as DNA, the CDR3 is TGTGCCAGCAGCTCGAAGGTATATGGCTACACCTTC. Encoded protein: CASSSKVYGYTF.

The chain couples TRBV7-2 to TRBJ1-1; D might be TRBD1 (6 bases). V was cut by 0 bases and J by 1 base, with 9 bases left in between. The CDR3 is 15 amino acids. Germline V lookup: CDR1 SGHTA, CDR2 FQGNSA. CDR3 coding DNA: TGTGCCAGCAGCTTAGCCTCGGACAGGAACACTGAAGCTTTCTTT. Residues: CASSLASDRNTEAFF.

In this sample, this clonotype turned up many times. The chain recombines TRBV30 with TRBJ1-4, with a possible D match to TRBD1 (5 bases). Per the germline V gene, CDR1 is GTSNPN and CDR2 is SVGIG (reference sequence). V was shortened by 8 bases and J by 8 bases, with 9 bases between the two germline ends. The CDR3 consists of 10 residues. The CDR3 sequence: CAGGDEKLFF. Here the CDR3 DNA reads TGTGCCGGAGGGGACGAAAAACTGTTTTTT.

This clonotype was observed at least ten times. The chain links TRBV30 to TRBJ1-1; 7 bases are shared with TRBD1. The trim removed 4 bases at V and 10 bases at J, leaving 9 bases unmatched. The CDR3 sequence is 12 residues long. The germline V gene has CDR1 GTSNPN and CDR2 SVGIG (reference sequence). In DNA, the CDR3 is TGTGCCTGGACCTCAGGGGGTTTAAGAGCTTTCTTT. This translates into CAWTSGGLRAFF.

This chain links TRBV12-3 or TRBV12-4 with TRBJ1-1; D call uncertain. V was cut by 4 bases and J by 11 bases, with 17 bases left in between. The CDR3 runs to 13 residues. The CDR3 region has the DNA TGTGCCAGCAGTTCCGAACCCTGGGAAAGGGCTTTCTTT. This sequence encodes CASSSEPWERAFF.

This clonotype has ten or more counts. The rearrangement links TRBV9 to TRBJ1-2; a possible D gene is TRBD1 (5 bases). Germline loops: CDR1 SGDLS, CDR2 YYNGEE. With 2 bases removed from V and 4 bases from J, the gap between germline ends came to 9 bases. This CDR3 is built from 13 residues. DNA of the CDR3: TGTGCCAGCAGCGTCGACAGCGGCTATGGCTACACCTTC. Translating it yields CASSVDSGYGYTF.

On this clonotype: It may be a read error: a sequence one base away is much more abundant. This chain connects TRBV28 to TRBJ2-1; 9 nucleotides match TRBD1. Unmatched junction bases numbered 9, after V lost 7 bases and J lost 8 bases. There are 14 residues in the CDR3. The germline gives CDR1 MDHEN, CDR2 SYDVKM. The CDR3 DNA reads as TGTGCCAGCACCCACAGGGGGCCGTACGATGAGCAGTTCTTC. This sequence encodes CASTHRGPYDEQFF.

The V gene is TRBV6-1, the J gene TRBJ1-6; D remains ambiguous. V lost 1 base, J lost 0 bases, and 10 bases lay in between. The germline CDR1 and CDR2 sequences are MNHNS and SASEGT. This CDR3 is built from 17 residues. The CDR3 reads CASSEGQSGSYNSPLHF. In DNA, the CDR3 is TGTGCCAGCAGTGAAGGGCAGTCCGGCTCCTATAATTCACCCCTCCACTTT.

The V and J genes are TRBV30 and TRBJ2-6, with a weak D call TRBD1 (6 bases). The ends were cut back, 2 bases at V and 0 bases at J, with 14 bases in the middle. The CDR3 loop spans 17 amino acids. Germline CDR1 is GTSNPN and CDR2 is SVGIG (reference sequence). CDR3: CAWSTAGVSSGANVLTF. For the CDR3, the DNA is TGTGCCTGGAGTACGGCAGGGGTGAGCTCTGGGGCCAACGTCCTGACTTTC.

There are many counts of this clonotype. V is TRBV28 and J is TRBJ2-7, with TRBD1 matching 9 bases. V was pared by 5 bases and J by 6 bases, with 11 bases of the junction left unmatched. CDR3 size: 15 residues. Germline CDR1 MDHEN, CDR2 SYDVKM. CDR3 sequence: CASSLPWTGAGEQYF. CDR3 nucleotides: TGTGCCAGCAGTCTCCCCTGGACAGGGGCGGGCGAGCAGTACTTC.

The chain uses TRBV7-8 and TRBJ2-7; 11 nucleotides line up with TRBD2. Germline loops: CDR1 SGHVS, CDR2 FQNEAQ. Trimming at V came to 0 bases and at J to 0 bases, leaving 1 base not matched to a gene. The CDR3 runs to 16 residues. The CDR3 DNA sequence: TGTGCCAGCAGCTTAGCCCTAGCGGGAGGCTCCTACGAGCAGTACTTC. Amino acid sequence: CASSLALAGGSYEQYF.